The subject of this entry is one T cell receptor (beta chain). The antigen it recognizes is unknown. No much larger clone exists at a distance of one base, and base qualities are not known. Library generation was performed with the immunoSEQ multiplex PCR assay. For the multiplex PCR, a mixture combining 60 forward primers for TCR Vbeta segments and 13 reverse primers for TCR Jbeta segments was used. Amplification of the CDR3 region of rearranged TCR beta genes was performed with a multiplex PCR assay on genomic DNA. The Illumina HiSeq System was used to sequence the amplified TCR beta libraries as 87-base-pair reads. Per the authors' processing: In a later analysis, tens of millions of unique TCR beta chains were counted across the 666 repertoires, and roughly 11 million of these chains were shared by at least two donors. Raw reads were error-corrected and collapsed into unique sequences with a nearest-neighbor algorithm that merged closely related sequences to remove PCR and sequencing errors. CDR3 sequences were aligned to IMGT reference sequences to assign V, D and J gene segments. For a sequence to be retained, a match of at least six nucleotides was required to both a V gene segment and a J gene segment. A rearrangement counted as productive if the CDR3 had no stop codons and remained in frame with V and J, and every other rearrangement counted as non-productive. Following IMGT convention, CDR3 was defined as the stretch from the second conserved V-encoded cysteine up to the conserved J-encoded phenylalanine. The earlier analysis of more than 450 of the donors excluded sequences that lacked an unambiguous match to a single V gene segment. In an earlier analysis of more than 500 of the donors, a V segment was called functional when productive rearrangements were above 56.7%, and segregating when the standard deviation between donors exceeded 5%. A statistical classification framework was built for diagnosing cytomegalovirus status from the catalog of TCR beta chain sequences. In a later analysis, V and J genes were assigned by comparing TCR nucleotide sequences against IMGT/GENE-DB human TR gene sequences. In a later analysis, CDR3 sequences and most-parsimonious VDJ recombination scenarios were assigned using the TCRdist pipeline. In a later analysis, every TCR beta chain was defined by the combination of its CDR3 amino acid sequence and its V-gene family, and reads without a unique V-gene family were dropped. In a later analysis, 550 to 650 highly shared, low-generation-probability nucleotide sequences were removed to address suspected cross-contamination and a sequencing artifact. In a later analysis, a clonal expansion index for each public chain was calculated from normalized within-repertoire ranks of inferred template counts. In a later analysis, generation probabilities were computed with a VDJ recombination model fitted to out-of-frame rearrangements, and the resulting probabilities were checked against IGoR. A later analysis scored TCR-TCR, TCR-HLA and TCR-CMV co-occurrence with hypergeometric tests, applying a repertoire-size bias correction to TCR pairs. To estimate false discovery rates, a later analysis permuted the HLA or CMV assignments 20 times. A later analysis grouped co-occurring TCRs with DBSCAN, adding TCRdist sequence similarity when clustering within HLA-allele-positive subsets. For co-occurrence clustering, repertoires with fewer than 30,000 or more than 120,000 public chains were excluded, along with 4 to 6 repertoires with anomalous nucleotide sharing. TCRdb provides this immuneACCESS table in a form limited to in-frame rearrangements. Some clones are lacking; in checked studies, under half of them reflect an unresolved V gene, and why the rest are absent is not known. V and J calls and clone size are as listed in that table; D and trimming were resolved from the DNA. The sample profile shows roughly 80,000 clones; 73% of them were found once. The ten biggest clones cover about 16% of the sample.

Based on the germline V gene (reference sequence), the CDR1 and CDR2 sequences are SGHNT and YYREEE. V lost 2 bases and J lost 2 bases; the stretch between them is 14 bases long. Reading from cysteine to phenylalanine, the CDR3 counts 15 amino acids. Only the CDR3 region is kept as DNA, spanning 45 bases read in frame from base 1. The cohort comprised 710 or so healthy bone marrow donors. All cohort members were sampled while nominally healthy, although unrecorded immune exposures were likely present. The donor was CMV seropositive and belonged to the group of 250 to 350 seropositive cohort members. Each donor provided a peripheral blood sample, and peripheral blood mononuclear cells were used for TCR beta sequencing. The Qiagen DNeasy Blood Extraction Kit was used to extract genomic DNA from the blood cell samples. This sample is part of a study of cytomegalovirus exposure and HLA in healthy donors (dated by TCRdb to 2017 to 2019). Regarding the study in general: According to an earlier analysis of around 600 of the donors, about 190 million T cells yielded 90 million to 140 million unique TCR beta sequences and 276 Gb of sequence data. Because of strong linkage in the cohort, four to six DR-DQ haplotypes were treated as single units for association and clustering. The study combined high-throughput TCR immunosequencing, statistical association of individual TCRs with disease status, and machine learning to predict cytomegalovirus infection status. Rather than drawing on any new phenotypic data, the later analysis identified candidate immune exposures from TCR beta sequences and the way those sequences occurred across donors. Genome-wide SNP genotypes for about 55% of the roughly 670 donors were used in a later genetic analysis, which treated that subset as a discovery cohort. Among the approximately 430 genotyped donors, approximately 76% belonged to the genetic ancestry cluster associated with self-reported Caucasian donors. Using immunosequencing, the study profiled T cell repertoires from roughly 650 subjects and related those repertoires to cytomegalovirus serostatus. Along with the approximately 700-subject first cohort, a separate validation cohort of roughly 110 different subjects was used. An earlier analysis of 587 of the donors used high-throughput TCR beta sequencing to judge whether each TCR beta V gene segment behaved as functional or pseudogenic. The number of typed donors differed by locus: roughly 629-640 for A, B, C, DRB1 and DQB1; 522 for DQA1; approximately 600 for DPA1; and approximately 450 for DPB1. Both class I and class II loci were covered by HLA typing, at four-digit resolution. Alongside the repertoire data, information on donor age, sex, ethnicity and CMV serostatus was compiled. Across 300 to 400 genotyped donors of the cohort, an average of roughly 230,000 unique TCR beta nucleotide sequences per donor were sequenced, and roughly 17% of those sequences were non-productive. The aim of the study was to test whether cataloging public T cell receptors could identify signatures of past pathogen exposure. To study patterns of TCR occurrence, a later analysis re-analyzed previously published TCR beta repertoires from several hundred donors and added high-resolution HLA genotyping. An early release covering just under 650 HLA-typed donors comprised about 300 gigabases of sequencing data and roughly 85 million unique TCR sequences. All discovery cohort repertoires had been generated using a single sequencing platform. The research as a whole found: Assigning TCR associations to individual alleles was difficult when HLA alleles, especially DR and DQ, strongly co-occurred. The presence/absence analyses assumed that sequencing depth was roughly uniform across donors, and that assumption may not be true. A later analysis reported that several top co-occurrence clusters appeared linked to parvovirus B19, influenza, CMV and Epstein-Barr virus. Correlated functional status among segregating V segments might be attributable to linkage disequilibrium, but an unknown experimental factor could not be ruled out. According to a later analysis, most CMV-associated TCR beta chains appeared to be HLA-restricted, and the HLA associations seemed to be driven largely by CMV exposure. A further reported finding was that TCR beta sequences accurately predicted the HLA-A and HLA-B alleles for most subjects in the first cohort. A total of 164 TCR beta chains were listed by the study as associated with cytomegalovirus. Because HLA typing was unavailable for some donors at each locus, only the typed subset was used in association tests. A cluster of highly shared sequence variants was judged likely to represent a technical artifact of the sequencing pipeline. A later analysis found that TCR association rates varied across HLA loci, with DRB1 alleles showing the most associated TCRs and HLA-C alleles the fewest. An association between a missense DCLRE1C variant and V-gene and J-gene trimming of TCR beta chains was found in a later genetic analysis and replicated in an independent cohort. In a later analysis, HLA-associated TCR beta chains showed more clonal expansion and lower generation probabilities than non-associated chains that were equally common. A few of the identified cytomegalovirus-associated TCR beta chains were confirmed in vitro to be specific for cytomegalovirus antigens. For the cohort, immune exposure information was limited to CMV serostatus. Specific HLA alleles were associated with 16,951 TCR beta sequences at a false discovery rate of 0.05 in a later analysis. While some public TCRs were present in many individuals, most TCR sequences turned up only very rarely across donors. An earlier analysis of roughly 570 of the donors showed that most TCR beta V segments appeared in productive rearrangements either about 87% or about 30% of the time, which broadly matched IMGT annotations. Some IMGT-functional V segments, including TRBV6-2 and TRBV6-3, could not be told apart with the 87-base-pair reads, so those segments were excluded. A later genetic analysis reported fewer N-insertions in productive TCRs among donors in an Asian-associated ancestry cluster than the roughly 700-donor mean. The authors suggested that the approach could potentially be extended to other disease states and immunological phenotypes. In this cohort, only TCR beta chains were sequenced, and detectable features were limited by the absence of alpha or paired-chain data. Because counts were too low, 15 to 20 rarely observed V segments, including chromosome 9 orphons, were left out of the earlier analysis of 500 to 650 of the donors. The classifier was reported to diagnose cytomegalovirus status with high specificity and sensitivity in both the original and validation cohorts.

The TCR comes from a woman in her thirties or forties in good health and CMV-seropositive. Sequencing input: PBMCs. The chain employs TRBV5-4 and TRBJ2-7; the D gene lacks a confident call. The nucleotide sequence reads as follows: TGTGCCAGCAGCTTCGAAGTTGGCAGAACCTACGAGCAGTACTTC. Translated, this gives CASSFEVGRTYEQYF.